This is a list of T cell receptor beta chains from one sample in a study of CD8 T cells in Susac syndrome. TCRdb used MiXCR to reprocess the immunoSEQ multiplex PCR reads, holding one entry per CDR3 protein. The repertoire holds tens of thousands of distinct CDR3 sequences, with roughly 90% as singletons. Source material: CD8+ T cells from PBMCs. These receptors were taken from a human donor with multiple sclerosis. Both conserved end residues are part of each CDR3. Each record gives: clone size, V gene, J gene, D gene, CDR3 protein, CDR3 DNA. The D gene is left open where the match is weak. The listing skips clone size in some rows; elsewhere it reads once, few, many or a size class.

abundance: -; v_gene: TRBV5-6; j_gene: TRBJ2-1; d_gene: -; CDR3aa: CASSQAHPEGPGNEQFF; CDR3nt: TGTGCCAGCAGCCAGGCACACCCGGAGGGCCCGGGCAATGAGCAGTTCTTC
abundance: -; v_gene: TRBV7-9; j_gene: TRBJ1-2; d_gene: -; CDR3aa: CASSLYKSQGRYGYTF; CDR3nt: TGTGCCAGCAGCTTATATAAAAGTCAGGGTCGTTATGGCTACACCTTC
abundance: -; v_gene: TRBV2; j_gene: TRBJ1-5; d_gene: -; CDR3aa: CASSPGTTVNQPQHF; CDR3nt: TGTGCCAGCAGCCCCGGGACAACCGTAAATCAGCCCCAGCATTTT
abundance: -; v_gene: TRBV5-6; j_gene: TRBJ2-5; d_gene: TRBD1; CDR3aa: CASSWGTGKETQYF; CDR3nt: TGTGCCAGCAGCTGGGGGACAGGGAAAGAGACCCAGTACTTC
abundance: -; v_gene: TRBV2; j_gene: TRBJ1-6; d_gene: -; CDR3aa: CASRQGIVQINSPLHF; CDR3nt: TGTGCCAGCAGACAGGGTATCGTACAGATCAATTCACCCCTCCACTTT
abundance: -; v_gene: TRBV4-3; j_gene: TRBJ2-7; d_gene: -; CDR3aa: CASSQATGVAYEQYF; CDR3nt: TGCGCCAGCAGCCAAGCGACAGGAGTCGCCTACGAGCAGTACTTC
abundance: once; v_gene: TRBV13; j_gene: TRBJ1-1; d_gene: -; CDR3aa: CASSLGQGYVNTEAFF; CDR3nt: TGTGCCAGCAGCTTAGGACAGGGTTATGTGAACACTGAAGCTTTCTTT
abundance: few; v_gene: TRBV6-5; j_gene: TRBJ2-2; d_gene: -; CDR3aa: CASSYSLGTGELFF; CDR3nt: TGTGCCAGCAGTTACTCCCTGGGCACCGGGGAGCTGTTTTTT
abundance: -; v_gene: TRBV28; j_gene: TRBJ1-2; d_gene: -; CDR3aa: CASTPTGAGNGYTF; CDR3nt: TGTGCCAGCACCCCAACCGGGGCAGGGAATGGCTACACCTTC
abundance: -; v_gene: TRBV12-3/TRBV12-4; j_gene: TRBJ2-2; d_gene: -; CDR3aa: CASSLSGANTGELFF; CDR3nt: TGTGCCAGCAGTTTGTCCGGGGCAAACACCGGGGAGCTGTTTTTT
abundance: -; v_gene: TRBV14; j_gene: TRBJ1-2; d_gene: TRBD1; CDR3aa: CASSLHVTGDYGYTF; CDR3nt: TGTGCCAGCAGCCTACACGTGACAGGGGACTATGGCTACACCTTC
abundance: once; v_gene: TRBV5-8; j_gene: TRBJ2-5; d_gene: -; CDR3aa: CASSPGQTDQETQYF; CDR3nt: TGTGCCAGCAGCCCGGGTCAGACAGATCAAGAGACCCAGTACTTC
abundance: once; v_gene: TRBV29-1; j_gene: TRBJ2-1; d_gene: TRBD2; CDR3aa: CSVERSAGGPGYNEQFF; CDR3nt: TGCAGCGTTGAAAGGTCGGCGGGAGGGCCGGGGTACAATGAGCAGTTCTTC
abundance: once; v_gene: TRBV19; j_gene: TRBJ2-1; d_gene: -; CDR3aa: CASSIQGGVQNEQFF; CDR3nt: TGTGCCAGTAGTATTCAGGGGGGGGTGCAGAATGAGCAGTTCTTC
abundance: -; v_gene: TRBV6-2/TRBV6-3; j_gene: TRBJ2-1; d_gene: -; CDR3aa: CASQEFSYNEQFF; CDR3nt: TGTGCCAGCCAGGAGTTCTCCTACAATGAGCAGTTCTTC
abundance: -; v_gene: TRBV28; j_gene: TRBJ2-7; d_gene: TRBD2; CDR3aa: CASSLLSGSGEQYF; CDR3nt: TGTGCCAGCAGTTTACTCAGCGGGAGCGGCGAGCAGTACTTC
abundance: -; v_gene: TRBV28; j_gene: TRBJ2-2; d_gene: -; CDR3aa: CASMGRPMDTGELFF; CDR3nt: TGTGCCAGCATGGGGAGGCCAATGGACACCGGGGAGCTGTTTTTT
abundance: -; v_gene: TRBV4-1; j_gene: TRBJ1-1; d_gene: -; CDR3aa: CASSPIPGPNTEAFF; CDR3nt: TGCGCCAGCAGCCCCATCCCGGGTCCGAATACTGAAGCTTTCTTT
abundance: -; v_gene: TRBV19; j_gene: TRBJ1-5; d_gene: -; CDR3aa: CASEDSYSNQPQHF; CDR3nt: TGTGCCAGCGAGGACAGTTATAGCAATCAGCCCCAGCATTTT
abundance: -; v_gene: TRBV6-5; j_gene: TRBJ1-1; d_gene: -; CDR3aa: CASRRDNKGTEAFF; CDR3nt: TGTGCCAGCAGACGCGACAACAAGGGCACTGAAGCTTTCTTT
abundance: -; v_gene: TRBV5-1; j_gene: TRBJ2-1; d_gene: -; CDR3aa: CASSSTGNVGQFF; CDR3nt: TGCGCCAGCAGCTCCACAGGGAATGTTGGGCAGTTCTTC
abundance: -; v_gene: TRBV20-1; j_gene: TRBJ2-2; d_gene: -; CDR3aa: CSARDRERPTGELFF; CDR3nt: TGCAGTGCTAGAGATAGGGAGCGACCCACCGGGGAGCTGTTTTTT
abundance: -; v_gene: TRBV20-1; j_gene: TRBJ2-7; d_gene: TRBD2; CDR3aa: CSAMGREGYEQYF; CDR3nt: TGCAGTGCTATGGGGCGGGAGGGGTACGAGCAGTACTTC
abundance: -; v_gene: TRBV11-3; j_gene: TRBJ2-2; d_gene: -; CDR3aa: CASSLETDTGELFF; CDR3nt: TGTGCCAGCAGCTTAGAGACAGACACCGGGGAGCTGTTTTTT
abundance: -; v_gene: TRBV12-3/TRBV12-4; j_gene: TRBJ2-1; d_gene: -; CDR3aa: CASSPTENNEQFF; CDR3nt: TGTGCCAGCAGTCCGACTGAAAACAATGAGCAGTTCTTC
abundance: -; v_gene: TRBV12-3/TRBV12-4; j_gene: TRBJ2-7; d_gene: TRBD2; CDR3aa: CASSLRGNYEQYF; CDR3nt: TGTGCCAGCAGTTTGCGGGGGAACTACGAGCAGTACTTC
abundance: -; v_gene: TRBV19; j_gene: TRBJ2-1; d_gene: -; CDR3aa: CASTPGRPDNEQFF; CDR3nt: TGTGCCAGCACCCCTGGGCGGCCGGATAACGAGCAGTTCTTC
abundance: once; v_gene: TRBV3-1; j_gene: TRBJ2-2; d_gene: -; CDR3aa: CAGSPTGGSNTGELFF; CDR3nt: TGTGCCGGCAGCCCGACCGGGGGATCGAACACCGGGGAGCTGTTTTTT
abundance: -; v_gene: TRBV20-1; j_gene: TRBJ2-7; d_gene: -; CDR3aa: CSTHKRDRSYEQYF; CDR3nt: TGCAGTACCCATAAAAGAGACAGAAGCTACGAGCAGTACTTC
abundance: once; v_gene: TRBV10-1; j_gene: TRBJ2-7; d_gene: -; CDR3aa: CASSKTGTGTYEQYF; CDR3nt: TGCGCCAGCAGTAAAACCGGGACGGGCACCTACGAGCAGTACTTC
abundance: -; v_gene: TRBV13; j_gene: TRBJ2-1; d_gene: -; CDR3aa: CASSRGLNEQFF; CDR3nt: TGTGCCAGCAGTCGAGGACTCAATGAGCAGTTCTTC
abundance: -; v_gene: TRBV19; j_gene: TRBJ2-1; d_gene: -; CDR3aa: CASSLTGSYEQFF; CDR3nt: TGTGCCAGTAGTCTTACTGGGAGCTATGAGCAGTTCTTC
abundance: -; v_gene: TRBV20-1; j_gene: TRBJ2-3; d_gene: TRBD2; CDR3aa: CSFSSGRETDTQYF; CDR3nt: TGCAGTTTTTCTAGCGGGAGGGAAACAGATACGCAGTATTTT
abundance: medium-sized; v_gene: TRBV20-1; j_gene: TRBJ2-7; d_gene: -; CDR3aa: CSAAFTTYEQYF; CDR3nt: TGCAGTGCCGCCTTCACCACCTACGAGCAGTACTTC
abundance: -; v_gene: TRBV29-1; j_gene: TRBJ2-7; d_gene: -; CDR3aa: CSVRVRSSYEQYF; CDR3nt: TGCAGCGTCAGGGTCCGCAGCTCCTACGAGCAGTACTTC
abundance: once; v_gene: TRBV6-1; j_gene: TRBJ2-7; d_gene: -; CDR3aa: CASSRATTYEQYF; CDR3nt: TGTGCCAGCAGTAGGGCGACCACCTACGAGCAGTACTTC
abundance: -; v_gene: TRBV23-1; j_gene: TRBJ2-7; d_gene: -; CDR3aa: CASSHQGPRTYEQYF; CDR3nt: TGCGCCAGCAGTCACCAGGGCCCGAGGACCTACGAGCAGTACTTC
abundance: -; v_gene: TRBV6-2/TRBV6-3; j_gene: TRBJ1-5; d_gene: TRBD1; CDR3aa: CASSLGGQPDQPQHF; CDR3nt: TGTGCCAGCAGTCTCGGGGGACAGCCTGATCAGCCCCAGCATTTT
abundance: -; v_gene: TRBV12-2; j_gene: TRBJ1-5; d_gene: -; CDR3aa: CASHFRGHF; CDR3nt: TGTGCAAGTCATTTCCGGGGGCATTTT
abundance: -; v_gene: TRBV5-4; j_gene: TRBJ2-2; d_gene: -; CDR3aa: CASSFQSGELFF; CDR3nt: TGTGCCAGCAGCTTCCAGTCCGGGGAGCTGTTTTTT